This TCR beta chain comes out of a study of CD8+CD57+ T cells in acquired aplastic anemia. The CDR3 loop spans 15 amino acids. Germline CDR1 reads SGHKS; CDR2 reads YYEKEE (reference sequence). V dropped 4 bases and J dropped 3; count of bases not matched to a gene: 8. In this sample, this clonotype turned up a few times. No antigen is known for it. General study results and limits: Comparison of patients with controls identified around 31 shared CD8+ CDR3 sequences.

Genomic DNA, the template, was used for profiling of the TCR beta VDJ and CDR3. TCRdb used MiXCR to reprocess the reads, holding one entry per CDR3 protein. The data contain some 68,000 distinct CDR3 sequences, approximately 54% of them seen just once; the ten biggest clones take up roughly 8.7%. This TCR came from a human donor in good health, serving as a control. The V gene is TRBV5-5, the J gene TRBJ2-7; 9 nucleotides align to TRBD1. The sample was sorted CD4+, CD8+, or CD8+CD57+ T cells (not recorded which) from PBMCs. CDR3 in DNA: TGTGCCAGCAGCCGTCCGGGACAGGGATACTACGAGCAGTACTTC. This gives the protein CASSRPGQGYYEQYF.